Listed below are T cell receptor beta chains from one sample, sequenced in a study of blood T cell repertoires in COVID-19. TCRdb keeps only in-frame clones here, not all; method: immunoSEQ multiplex PCR. This table has under 150,000 clones, approximately 90% appearing once. Sequencing was done on a sample of peripheral blood. These receptors originate from a human donor in a cohort sampled during active COVID-19. CDR3s include the opening cysteine and the closing phenylalanine or tryptophan. A D gene is named only where the DNA matches it firmly. Rows give clone size only sometimes, using once, few, many, or a class for an expanded clone.

J: TRBJ1-5; length: 14; size: -; D: TRBD1; V: TRBV3-1/TRBV3-2; DNA: TGTGCCAGCAGCCCCGGGACAGGGAATCAGCCCCAGCATTTT; CDR3: CASSPGTGNQPQHF
J: TRBJ2-7; length: 18; size: -; D: -; V: TRBV4-1; DNA: TGCGCCAGCAGCCAAGAGCTGAGGTGGAACAGGCAGACCTACGAGCAGTACTTC; CDR3: CASSQELRWNRQTYEQYF
J: TRBJ2-7; length: 14; size: -; D: TRBD2; V: TRBV27; DNA: TGTGCCAGCAGTTTGCTAGCGGGGGTCTACGAGCAGTACTTC; CDR3: CASSLLAGVYEQYF
J: TRBJ1-5; length: 15; size: -; D: -; V: TRBV4-3; DNA: TGCGCCAGCAGCCAAGATATTAGAACAGATCAGCCCCAGCATTTT; CDR3: CASSQDIRTDQPQHF
J: TRBJ2-5; length: 15; size: -; D: TRBD2; V: TRBV29-1; DNA: TGCAGCGCCCGAAGGGGACTAGCGGAACAAGAGACCCAGTACTTC; CDR3: CSARRGLAEQETQYF
J: TRBJ2-2; length: 15; size: -; D: -; V: TRBV2; DNA: TGTGCCAGCAGTGGGAGGGGGCAAGGTACCGGGGAGCTGTTTTTT; CDR3: CASSGRGQGTGELFF
J: TRBJ2-5; length: 14; size: -; D: -; V: TRBV13; DNA: TGTGCCAGCAGTCTGACAGGGAGGCAAGAGACCCAGTACTTC; CDR3: CASSLTGRQETQYF
J: TRBJ2-5; length: 16; size: -; D: TRBD1; V: TRBV7-3; DNA: TGTGCCAGCAGCCCAGGGACAGGGGGCCACCAAGAGACCCAGTACTTC; CDR3: CASSPGTGGHQETQYF
J: TRBJ2-7; length: 17; size: few; D: -; V: TRBV9; DNA: TGTGCCAGCAGCGGGACGGACTACGACTCTTTGATGGGAGTGAAGTACTTC; CDR3: CASSGTDYDSLMGVKYF
J: TRBJ2-3; length: 15; size: -; D: -; V: TRBV6-5; DNA: TGTGCCAGCAGACCCAGTCGGGGAGGCACAGATACGCAGTATTTT; CDR3: CASRPSRGGTDTQYF
J: TRBJ1-5; length: 16; size: once; D: TRBD1; V: TRBV7-8; DNA: TGTGCCAGCAGCTTAGAGGGACAGGGGTGGAATCAGCCCCAGCATTTT; CDR3: CASSLEGQGWNQPQHF
J: TRBJ2-2; length: 15; size: -; D: TRBD2; V: TRBV3-1/TRBV3-2; DNA: TGTGCCAGCAGCCAGCGGCGGGGGGGCACCGGGGAGCTGTTTTTT; CDR3: CASSQRRGGTGELFF
J: TRBJ2-5; length: 15; size: once; D: TRBD2; V: TRBV2; DNA: TGTGCCAGCAGTGAATCTAGCGGGGGGGTTGAGACCCAGTACTTC; CDR3: CASSESSGGVETQYF
J: TRBJ1-2; length: 15; size: -; D: -; V: TRBV5-1; DNA: TGCGCCAGCAGCCCTCCCGGGGACAACAACTATGGCTACACCTTC; CDR3: CASSPPGDNNYGYTF
J: TRBJ2-7; length: 14; size: -; D: -; V: TRBV18; DNA: TGTGCCAGCTCACTTGCGGGGACAGAGTACGAGCAGTACTTC; CDR3: CASSLAGTEYEQYF
J: TRBJ2-5; length: 13; size: -; D: TRBD1; V: TRBV27; DNA: TGTGCCAGCAGAAAGGGGGCCTTCGAGACCCAGTACTTC; CDR3: CASRKGAFETQYF
J: TRBJ2-7; length: 15; size: -; D: -; V: TRBV10-3; DNA: TGTGCCATCAGTGAGAGGGGTCCTGGGTCCTACGAGCAGTACTTC; CDR3: CAISERGPGSYEQYF
J: TRBJ1-2; length: 12; size: once; D: -; V: TRBV6-5; DNA: TGTGCCAGCAGTTACCCAAGGGGTGGCTACACCTTC; CDR3: CASSYPRGGYTF
J: TRBJ2-5; length: 15; size: -; D: -; V: TRBV11-2; DNA: TGTGCCAGCAGCCCCCCAATTGCGTCCCAAGAGACCCAGTACTTC; CDR3: CASSPPIASQETQYF
J: TRBJ1-3; length: 18; size: -; D: TRBD1; V: TRBV11-2; DNA: TGTGCCAGCAGCTTTCGGACAGGATCGGGGCTCTCTGGAAACACCATATATTTT; CDR3: CASSFRTGSGLSGNTIYF
J: TRBJ2-7; length: 15; size: once; D: TRBD2; V: TRBV4-3; DNA: TGCGCCAGCAGCCAGTCCTCGGGGGGCTCCTACGAGCAGTACTTC; CDR3: CASSQSSGGSYEQYF
J: TRBJ2-3; length: 17; size: -; D: TRBD1; V: TRBV10-3; DNA: TGTGCCATCAGTGAGGCGGACAGGGGGCGCGGTACAGATACGCAGTATTTT; CDR3: CAISEADRGRGTDTQYF
J: TRBJ1-5; length: 15; size: few; D: -; V: TRBV7-2; DNA: TGTGCCAGCAGCCCCCAACCAGCAGGTGGTCAGCCCCAGCATTTT; CDR3: CASSPQPAGGQPQHF
J: TRBJ2-2; length: 14; size: -; D: -; V: TRBV7-3; DNA: TGTGCCAGCAGCCCAGGACAGAACGCCGGGGAGCTGTTTTTT; CDR3: CASSPGQNAGELFF
J: TRBJ2-7; length: 14; size: -; D: -; V: TRBV19; DNA: TGTGCCAGTAGTATAGGCAGCGGGTGGTACGAGCAGTACTTC; CDR3: CASSIGSGWYEQYF
J: TRBJ2-3; length: 14; size: -; D: -; V: TRBV30; DNA: TGTGCCTGGAGTGTAGTAGCGGGCACAGATACGCAGTATTTT; CDR3: CAWSVVAGTDTQYF
J: TRBJ1-4; length: 16; size: -; D: -; V: TRBV30; DNA: TGTGCCTGGAGTGTACGATATAGGCAGGGTAATGAAAAACTGTTTTTT; CDR3: CAWSVRYRQGNEKLFF
J: TRBJ1-2; length: 15; size: few; D: -; V: TRBV2; DNA: TGTGCCAGCAGTAAAACAGGGATAGCGAATTATGGCTACACCTTC; CDR3: CASSKTGIANYGYTF
J: TRBJ2-5; length: 16; size: few; D: -; V: TRBV4-2; DNA: TGTGCCAGCAGCCAAGATCGGCAGGGTAACCAAGAGACCCAGTACTTC; CDR3: CASSQDRQGNQETQYF
J: TRBJ2-2; length: 15; size: -; D: -; V: TRBV18; DNA: TGTGCCAGCTCACCAGTGCGGGCGGATGCCGGGGAGCTGTTTTTT; CDR3: CASSPVRADAGELFF
J: TRBJ1-2; length: 12; size: -; D: -; V: TRBV5-5; DNA: TGTGCCAGCAGCCTCCCCAGGAATGGCTACACCTTC; CDR3: CASSLPRNGYTF
J: TRBJ1-1; length: 14; size: -; D: -; V: TRBV29-1; DNA: TGCAGCGTCCCGGGTTTTGGCGGGAACACTGAAGCTTTCTTT; CDR3: CSVPGFGGNTEAFF
J: TRBJ2-7; length: 13; size: -; D: -; V: TRBV29-1; DNA: TGCAGCGTATCGACAGAAGGCTCCTACGAGCAGTACTTC; CDR3: CSVSTEGSYEQYF
J: TRBJ1-1; length: 15; size: -; D: -; V: TRBV6-2/TRBV6-3; DNA: TGTGCCAGCAGTTACGGGTGGGGGGATCGCACTGAAGCTTTCTTT; CDR3: CASSYGWGDRTEAFF
J: TRBJ1-2; length: 17; size: -; D: TRBD1; V: TRBV6-2/TRBV6-3; DNA: TGTGCCAGCAGCCGCCGGACAGGGGCGGGAGCTTACTATGGCTACACCTTC; CDR3: CASSRRTGAGAYYGYTF
J: TRBJ2-2; length: 14; size: -; D: -; V: TRBV7-9; DNA: TGTGCCAGCAGCTCATACAGGAACACCGGGGAGCTGTTTTTT; CDR3: CASSSYRNTGELFF
J: TRBJ1-6; length: 15; size: -; D: -; V: TRBV6-6; DNA: TGTGCCGTCAGGGGTCCGAGCTCCTATAATTCACCCCTCCACTTT; CDR3: CAVRGPSSYNSPLHF
J: TRBJ2-5; length: 16; size: -; D: TRBD1; V: TRBV11-2; DNA: TGTGCCAGCAGCTTAGAACAGGGGGCGAGGAGAGAGACCCAGTACTTC; CDR3: CASSLEQGARRETQYF
J: TRBJ2-1; length: 15; size: -; D: TRBD2; V: TRBV6-5; DNA: TGTGCCAGCAGTAGGAGCGGGGGGGCGGACAATGAGCAGTTCTTC; CDR3: CASSRSGGADNEQFF
J: TRBJ2-7; length: 11; size: -; D: TRBD1; V: TRBV3-1/TRBV3-2; DNA: TGTGCCAGCAGCCAGGACAGGGAACAGTACTTC; CDR3: CASSQDREQYF
J: TRBJ2-7; length: 12; size: -; D: -; V: TRBV10-3; DNA: TGTGCCATCAGCAAGGACAGCTACGAGCAGTACTTC; CDR3: CAISKDSYEQYF
J: TRBJ2-7; length: 12; size: few; D: -; V: TRBV6-2/TRBV6-3; DNA: TGTGCCAGCAGTTTCGACATCAACGAGCAGTACTTC; CDR3: CASSFDINEQYF
J: TRBJ1-3; length: 16; size: -; D: -; V: TRBV9; DNA: TGTGCCAGCAGCCCCACTTCCTCCTGGTCCGGAAACACCATATATTTT; CDR3: CASSPTSSWSGNTIYF
J: TRBJ2-2; length: 15; size: -; D: -; V: TRBV7-6; DNA: TGTGCCAGCAGCTTAGGAACGCCGGGCACCGGGGAGCTGTTTTTT; CDR3: CASSLGTPGTGELFF
J: TRBJ1-2; length: 15; size: -; D: TRBD1; V: TRBV7-9; DNA: TGTGCCAGCAGCGCCGGGACAGGGGGCGCGGATGGCTACACCTTC; CDR3: CASSAGTGGADGYTF
J: TRBJ2-7; length: 16; size: -; D: TRBD1; V: TRBV5-5; DNA: TGTGCCAGCAGCTTGGACCACAGGGGCGCCAAGGGCGAGCAGTACTTC; CDR3: CASSLDHRGAKGEQYF
J: TRBJ2-7; length: 15; size: few; D: TRBD2; V: TRBV9; DNA: TGTGCCAGCACCCGTAGCGGGGAGAGCTCCTACGAGCAGTACTTC; CDR3: CASTRSGESSYEQYF